One and the same sample provided the 18 T cell receptor beta chains below, sequenced in a study of T cells in Graves' hyperthyroidism and ophthalmopathy. Template material for amplifying TCR beta CDR3 regions consisted of RNA transcripts. The TCR CDR3 was amplified in a first-round RT-PCR using the HTBI primer set. TCRdb used MiXCR to reprocess the multiplex PCR reads, holding one entry per CDR3 protein. The sample holds almost 500,000 distinct CDR3 sequences; around a fifth are singletons and the top ten take 49%. The specimen sequenced was blood. Receptors originate from a woman aged 70-85 years with Graves' ophthalmopathy.

This clonotype was counted between two and nine times. This chain links TRBV6-1 with TRBJ2-2; 10 bases are shared with TRBD2. Unmatched junction bases numbered 4, after V lost 6 bases and J lost 6 bases. The germline CDR1 and CDR2 sequences are MNHNS and SASEGT. There are 14 residues in the CDR3. The CDR3 DNA is TGTGCCAGCAGGGGGGGGACTAGCGCCGGGGAGCTGTTTTTT. It encodes CASRGGTSAGELFF.

Details on this clonotype: Germline is not matched at one junction end, which may reflect a read error. The J gene is TRBJ2-2, the V gene TRBV10-3; D is uncertain. The CDR3 covers 15 residues. Germline CDR1 reads ENHRY; CDR2 reads SYGVKD. CDR3 bases: TGTGCCATCACCAATAGGGCAGGCCCCACCTGGGAGCTGTTTTTT. As protein: CAITNRAGPTWELFF.

V usage is TRBV20-1 and J usage is TRBJ2-3; D gene unclear. Trimming pared 4 bases from V and 1 base from J, leaving 6 bases between. The CDR3 is 12 amino acids. Germline assignment: CDR1 DFQATT and CDR2 SNEGSKA (reference sequence). CDR3 loop: CSAIGRTDTQYF. In nucleotides, the CDR3 is TGCAGTGCTATTGGTCGCACAGATACGCAGTATTTT.

The chain links TRBV7-3 to TRBJ2-5; perhaps D is TRBD1 or TRBD2 (6 bases each). Germline V gene data show CDR1 as SGHTA and CDR2 as FQGTGA. V dropped 5 bases and J dropped 1 base, with 14 bases sitting between them. The CDR3 spans 15 residues. The CDR3 DNA sequence: TGTGCCAGCAGCAAACAGGGAGGCCCCCAAGAGACCCAGTACTTC. The encoded protein is CASSKQGGPQETQYF.

The J gene is TRBJ2-7, the V gene TRBV20-1; possibly TRBD2 for D (6 bases). CDR1 and CDR2 (germline): DFQATT, SNEGSKA (reference sequence). The CDR3 is 13 amino acids. V lost 4 bases and J 0 bases, leaving 10 bases between the germline ends. Here the CDR3 reads CSATRDSSYEQYF. The CDR3 bases are TGCAGTGCTACCCGGGACTCCTCCTACGAGCAGTACTTC.

This clonotype showed up just a few times. This chain connects TRBV7-3 to TRBJ2-1; TRBD2 matches 8 bases. This CDR3 contains 16 residues. Trimming cost V 5 bases and J 7 bases; bases outside gene matches: 13. Germline values: CDR1 SGHTA, CDR2 FQGTGA. The CDR3 DNA reads TGTGCCAGCAGCAAAGTTGGGACTAGAAGAGAAAATGAGCAGTTCTTC. Residues: CASSKVGTRRENEQFF.

The V and J genes are TRBV6-1 and TRBJ2-1, with 10 positions matching TRBD2. Germline assignment: CDR1 MNHNS and CDR2 SASEGT. The CDR3 totals 17 residues. The V and J ends lost 8 bases and 6 bases, in that order; junction bases with no gene match: 16. The CDR3 bases are TGTGCCAGCGGCAGACTAGCGGGCCCGGGAGAGATCAATGAGCAGTTCTTC. Translated, it gives CASGRLAGPGEINEQFF.

Many counts were recorded for this clonotype. The rearrangement uses TRBV20-1 and TRBJ2-2; D might be TRBD1 (6 bases). V lost 3 bases, J lost 4 bases, and 12 bases lay in between. The CDR3 is 14 residues long. Germline V CDR1 and CDR2: DFQATT, SNEGSKA (reference sequence). The CDR3: CSASTGTITGELFF. CDR3 coding DNA: TGCAGTGCTAGTACAGGGACGATCACCGGGGAGCTGTTTTTT.

This clonotype was counted between two and nine times. V usage is TRBV6-2 or TRBV6-3 and J usage is TRBJ1-5; D possibly corresponds to TRBD1 (5 bases). This CDR3 comprises 14 residues. Germline V gene data show CDR1 as MNHEY and CDR2 as SVGEGT. V lost 7 bases to trimming and J lost 0 bases, with 10 bases between them. The chain's CDR3 is CASKGIHSNQPQHF. In DNA, the CDR3 is TGTGCCAGCAAGGGGATTCATAGCAATCAGCCCCAGCATTTT.

There are a few counts of this clonotype. This sequence may be a read error, since a much larger clone differs from it by one base. The chain has TRBV20-1 and TRBJ2-3, with D possibly called TRBD1 or TRBD2 (6 bases each). This CDR3 contains 15 residues. Trimming left V 5 bases short and J 6 bases short, with 21 bases between. Germline-derived CDR1 and CDR2 are DFQATT and SNEGSKA (reference sequence). CDR3 in DNA: TGCAGTGCTTCTAACCGACTAGGGGGATCCGATACGCAGTATTTT. As protein: CSASNRLGGSDTQYF.

In this sample, this clonotype turned up a few times. This rearrangement joins TRBV7-2 to TRBJ2-7; D perhaps matches TRBD2 (5 bases). Germline V lookup: CDR1 SGHTA, CDR2 FQGNSA. V gave up 7 bases and J gave up 3 bases, with 19 bases separating them. This CDR3 is built from 15 residues. Here the CDR3 reads CASTLNLPGVYEQYF. CDR3 coding DNA: TGTGCCAGCACCCTAAATCTTCCCGGGGTCTACGAGCAGTACTTC. Together with reference TRBV7-2 and TRBJ2-7, the CDR3 gives the full variable domain: GAGVSQSPSNKVTEKGKDVELRCDPISGHTALYWYRQSLGQGLEFLIYFQGNSAPDKSGLPSDRFSAERTGGSVSTLTIQRTQQEDSAVYLCASTLNLPGVYEQYFGPGTRLTVT.

This chain joins TRBV7-2 and TRBJ2-1; 10 bases are a match to TRBD2. The germline gives CDR1 SGHTA, CDR2 FQGNSA. This CDR3 is built from 15 residues. With 7 bases clipped from V and 7 bases from J, the junction kept 10 bases outside the gene matches. DNA of the CDR3: TGTGCCAGCAAAAGAGCGGGAGGGCCGATGAATGAGCAGTTCTTC. Translating gives CASKRAGGPMNEQFF.

The V call is TRBV7-8, the J call TRBJ2-7; weak D call: TRBD1 (6 bases). Per germline, CDR1 SGHVS and CDR2 FQNEAQ. The CDR3 loop spans 14 amino acids. V lost 4 bases and J 4 bases, leaving 14 bases between the germline ends. The CDR3 nucleotides are TGTGCCAGCAGCTCGACAGGCACTTGGTACGAGCAGTACTTC. Protein: CASSSTGTWYEQYF.

The chain couples TRBV12-5 to TRBJ2-7, with 9 bases aligning to TRBD2. J lost 2 bases, V lost 6 bases, and 5 bases had no gene match. The CDR3 runs 14 residues. Germline assignment: CDR1 LGHNT and CDR2 FRNRAP. CDR3 residues: CASGPTSGTYEQYF. CDR3 DNA sequence: TGTGCTAGTGGCCCGACTAGCGGAACCTACGAGCAGTACTTC.

This chain links TRBV5-1 with TRBJ1-1, with no clear D. The germline CDR1 and CDR2 sequences are SGHRS and YFSETQ. CDR3 size: 14 residues. V shed 3 bases and J shed 2 bases, with 11 bases lying between them. The CDR3 region has the DNA TGCGCCAGCAGCTCTCTCCGATTTAACACTGAAGCTTTCTTT. Its protein product is CASSSLRFNTEAFF.

This rearrangement joins TRBV7-8 to TRBJ2-3, with D perhaps TRBD2 (6 bases). Looked up from germline, CDR1 is SGHVS and CDR2 is FQNEAQ. This CDR3 is 15 amino acids long. With 7 bases removed from V and 1 base from J, the gap between germline ends came to 15 bases. This chain's CDR3 is CASTPFWGGTDTQYF. In nucleotides, the CDR3 is TGTGCCAGCACACCCTTTTGGGGGGGCACAGATACGCAGTATTTT.

This chain links TRBV27 with TRBJ1-2; no clear D gene. This CDR3 contains 14 residues. Trimming took off 4 bases at V and 8 bases at J, with 17 bases between the two ends. Germline CDR1 reads MNHEY; CDR2 reads SMNVEV (reference sequence). The CDR3 region has the DNA TGTGCCAGCAGTTATGGAGTCCGAGTGGGCGGCTACACCTTC. Protein: CASSYGVRVGGYTF.

The gene calls are TRBV30 and TRBJ1-5, with D tentatively TRBD1 (5 bases). CDR3 size: 14 residues. Germline V gene lookup returns CDR1 GTSNPN and CDR2 SVGIG (reference sequence). Trimming removed 3 bases from V and 3 bases from J, with 12 bases in between. This CDR3 reads CAWRGGGFNQPQHF. The CDR3 DNA is TGTGCCTGGAGGGGGGGAGGCTTCAATCAGCCCCAGCATTTT.